This T cell receptor (beta chain) derives from a study of OX40 agonist ivuxolimab in advanced cancers. Broadly, across the study: Ivuxolimab, which targeted the costimulatory receptor OX40 (CD134), was an agonistic, fully human IgG2 monoclonal antibody. Intravenous ivuxolimab was administered to patients every 2 weeks at six dose levels: 0.01, 0.1, 0.3, 1.5, 3 and 10 mg/kg. Of the roughly 54 dose-escalation patients, hepatocellular carcinoma was present in about 20, melanoma in approximately 15, renal cell carcinoma in 9 and head and neck cancer in 9. In the dose-escalation cohort, roughly four fifths of patients were male, and the mean age was around 60 years, with a range of roughly 23 to 85. Patients were allowed to have had prior anti-PD-1, anti-PD-L1 or anti-CTLA-4 therapy, and approximately 40% of the dose-escalation patients had been treated with checkpoint inhibitors. Three dose-escalation patients achieved partial responses, one with hepatocellular carcinoma and two with cutaneous melanoma. Peripheral TCRbeta sequencing was intended to test whether TCR sequence diversity was altered and clonal T-cell expansion was caused by ivuxolimab. The paper reports the monotherapy dose-escalation portion (N of about 54 patients) of the phase I ivuxolimab trial.

The sample holds one count of this clone. The target of this receptor is not known. Per-nucleotide qualities are absent, and no much larger clonotype sits a single base away. The paper's findings and limits, for the study overall: At doses of 0.1 to 3.0 mg/kg, clonal expansion of both CD4+ and CD8+ blood T cells was observed from baseline to week 6. On average, CD8+ T cells showed more expanded clones than CD4+ T cells after ivuxolimab. In partial responders in the 0.1-3.0 mg/kg groups, normalized peripheral clonal expansion was found to be among the lowest, especially among CD8+ T cells. Low levels of normalized T-cell clonal expansion were also shown by some nonresponding patients. Antigen specificity was not determined for the clonally expanded peripheral T cells.

Patients with autoimmune disease history or receiving systemic immunosuppression were excluded from the trial. Peripheral blood for TCR sequencing was collected from all dose cohorts at baseline, on cycle 4 day 1, and on cycle 7 day 1. The samples were drawn from a first-in-human, open-label, multicenter phase I dose-escalation trial of ivuxolimab. Adults with locally advanced or metastatic melanoma, renal cell carcinoma, hepatocellular carcinoma or head and neck squamous cell carcinoma were enrolled in the trial. Before TCR sequencing, CD4+ T cells and CD8+ T cells were sorted from peripheral blood as separate populations. V is pruned by 0 bases and J by 4 bases, leaving 10 bases of the junction without a gene match. The germline V gene supplies CDR1 SGHRS and CDR2 YFSETQ. From its cysteine to its phenylalanine, the CDR3 spans 17 amino acids. The CDR3 DNA has 51 bases and is translated from base 1.

For sequencing of the TCRbeta CDR3 region, genomic DNA was extracted from the sorted cells. The immunoSEQ Assay was used to sequence the TCRbeta CDR3 regions. The table comes from immuneACCESS by way of TCRdb, which keeps in-frame sequences with V and J called. Part of the clones is missing from these tables; in studies checked, under half for an unresolved V gene and the rest for unknown reasons. This sample is represented by 50,000 to 80,000 clones; 75% to 95% of them were singletons. The ten top clones hold about 0.4% of the sample. The material was CD4+ or CD8+ T cells sorted from blood, obtained in a trial of the OX40 agonist ivuxolimab. Recombination connected TRBV5-1 to TRBJ2-3; the central 8 bases match TRBD2. The TCR originated in an adult with an advanced solid tumor such as melanoma, head and neck, liver or kidney cancer. The DNA sequence is as follows: TGCGCCAGCAGCTTGGCGGGGAGCGGGAGAGGGGCAGATACGCAGTATTTT. Its translation is CASSLAGSGRGADTQYF.